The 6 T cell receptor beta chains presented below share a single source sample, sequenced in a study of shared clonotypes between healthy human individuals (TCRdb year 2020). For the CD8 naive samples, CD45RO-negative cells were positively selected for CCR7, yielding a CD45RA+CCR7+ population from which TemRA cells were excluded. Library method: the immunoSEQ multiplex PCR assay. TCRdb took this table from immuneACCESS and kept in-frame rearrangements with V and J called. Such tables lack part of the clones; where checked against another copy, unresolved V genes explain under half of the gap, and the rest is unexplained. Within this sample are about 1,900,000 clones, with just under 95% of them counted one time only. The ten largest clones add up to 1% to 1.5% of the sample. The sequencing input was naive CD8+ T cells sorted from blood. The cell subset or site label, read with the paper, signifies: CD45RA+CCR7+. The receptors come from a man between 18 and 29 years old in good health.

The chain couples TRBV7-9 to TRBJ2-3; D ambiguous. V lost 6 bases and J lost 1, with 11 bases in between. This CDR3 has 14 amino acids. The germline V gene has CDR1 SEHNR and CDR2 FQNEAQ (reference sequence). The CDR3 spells CASRDPLGTDTQYF. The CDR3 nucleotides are TGTGCCAGCAGGGACCCACTGGGCACAGATACGCAGTATTTT.

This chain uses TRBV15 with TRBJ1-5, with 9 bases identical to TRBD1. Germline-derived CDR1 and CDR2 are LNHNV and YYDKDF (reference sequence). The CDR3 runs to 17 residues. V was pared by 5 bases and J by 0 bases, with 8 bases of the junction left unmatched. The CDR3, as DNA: TGTGCCACCAGCGGTAGGACAGGGGCCTTTAGCAATCAGCCCCAGCATTTT. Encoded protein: CATSGRTGAFSNQPQHF.

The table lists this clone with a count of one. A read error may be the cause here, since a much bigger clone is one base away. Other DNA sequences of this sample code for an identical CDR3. The CDR3 DNA sequence: TGTGCCAGCAGCGTAGAGGGGAACACCGGGGAGCTGTTTTTT. Encoded protein: CASSVEGNTGELFF. The chain links TRBV9 to TRBJ2-2; no firm D call. Trimming took off 0 bases at V and 1 base at J, with 4 bases between the two ends. The CDR3 is 14 residues long. The germline CDR1 and CDR2 sequences are SGDLS and YYNGEE.

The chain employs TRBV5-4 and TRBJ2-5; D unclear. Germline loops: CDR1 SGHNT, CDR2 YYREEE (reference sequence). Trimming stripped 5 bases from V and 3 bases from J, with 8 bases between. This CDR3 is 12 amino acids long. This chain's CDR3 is CASRKSEETQYF. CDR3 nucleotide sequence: TGTGCCAGCAGAAAATCGGAAGAGACCCAGTACTTC.

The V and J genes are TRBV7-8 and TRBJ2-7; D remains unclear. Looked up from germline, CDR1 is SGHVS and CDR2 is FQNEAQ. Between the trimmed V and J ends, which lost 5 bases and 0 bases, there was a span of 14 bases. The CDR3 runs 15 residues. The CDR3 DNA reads TGTGCCAGCAGCCCGACTTTGGAAATCTCCTACGAGCAGTACTTC. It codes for CASSPTLEISYEQYF.

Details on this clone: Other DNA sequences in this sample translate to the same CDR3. This CDR3 is CASSRGLAGYNEQFF. The CDR3 DNA reads as TGTGCCAGCAGCCGAGGACTAGCGGGGTACAATGAGCAGTTCTTC. The V and J genes are TRBV7-2 and TRBJ2-1, with TRBD2 identical over 12 bases. Germline V gene lookup returns CDR1 SGHTA and CDR2 FQGNSA. The V gene end was trimmed by 5 bases and the J gene end by 4 bases; junction bases not matched to a gene: 3. The CDR3 has 15 amino acids.